This T cell receptor (beta chain) was recorded in a study of OX40 agonist ivuxolimab in advanced cancers. Study-wide findings and caveats: Some nonresponders additionally presented with little normalized T-cell clonal expansion. The study observed clonal expansion of CD4+ and CD8+ blood T cells by week 6 at 0.1 to 3.0 mg/kg.

There are 11 residues in the CDR3. V lost 5 bases to trimming and J lost 6 bases; unmatched junction nucleotides: 1. Germline CDR1 reads SQVTM; CDR2 reads ANQGSEA. Profiling relied on immunoSEQ multiplex PCR, and the TCRdb table lists in-frame clones only, not all of them. The sample records more than 45,000 clones, around 89% being singletons. Remarks on this clone: Its antigen is currently unknown. The same CDR3 can be traced to other DNA sequences in this sample.

This sequence originates from an adult with an advanced solid tumor such as melanoma, head and neck, liver or kidney cancer. V and J are TRBV29-1 and TRBJ2-3, with 8 positions matching TRBD1. Specimen: CD4+ or CD8+ T cells sorted from blood, collected in a trial of the OX40 agonist ivuxolimab. CDR3 loop: CSVYRGDTQYF. The CDR3 coding sequence is TGCAGCGTTTACAGGGGGGATACGCAGTATTTT.